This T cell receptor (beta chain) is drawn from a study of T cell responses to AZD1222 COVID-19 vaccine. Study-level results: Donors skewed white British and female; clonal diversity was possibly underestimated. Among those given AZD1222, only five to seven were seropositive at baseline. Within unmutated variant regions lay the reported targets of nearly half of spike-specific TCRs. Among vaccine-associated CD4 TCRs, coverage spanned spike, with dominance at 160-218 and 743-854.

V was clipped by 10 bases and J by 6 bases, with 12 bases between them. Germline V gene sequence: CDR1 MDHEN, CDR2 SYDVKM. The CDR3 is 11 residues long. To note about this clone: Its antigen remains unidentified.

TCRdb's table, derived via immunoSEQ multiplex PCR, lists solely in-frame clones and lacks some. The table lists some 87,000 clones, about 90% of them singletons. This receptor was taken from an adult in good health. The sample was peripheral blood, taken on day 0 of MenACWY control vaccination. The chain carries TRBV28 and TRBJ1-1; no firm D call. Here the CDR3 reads CATRSRPEAFF. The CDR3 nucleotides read TGTGCCACCAGGTCGAGGCCTGAAGCTTTCTTT.